This T cell receptor beta chain was identified in a study of graft-versus-host responses after intestinal transplantation. Study-wide context: Anti-thymocyte globulin induction, then tacrolimus and steroids for around 3 years, went to all recipients. General study findings and limits: Peak circulating GvH clone levels tracked with early post-transplant HvG declines.

Concerning this clone itself: The antigen is not known.

The CDR3 loop spans 18 amino acids. Germline V gene sequence: CDR1 KGHSH, CDR2 LQKENI. V was cut by 3 bases and J by 4 bases, with 22 bases left in between. Sequenced by immunoSEQ multiplex PCR; TCRdb stores in-frame clones only, minus some. The repertoire includes about 38,000 clones, 75% to 90% of them detected once, and about 3.7% sits in the top ten. The chain recombines TRBV18 with TRBJ1-3; D remains unclear. This receptor was taken from a human patient who received an intestinal transplant, so some T cells may come from the graft donor. The input for sequencing was PBMCs, taken roughly 1,000 days after transplant. The CDR3 region has the DNA TGTGCCAGCTCACCCGCCGTTTCGGGATCGACAACCGGAAACACCATATATTTT. This encodes CASSPAVSGSTTGNTIYF. Full variable domain (missing parts from reference TRBV18 and TRBJ1-3): NAGVMQNPRHLVRRRGQEARLRCSPMKGHSHVYWYRQLPEEGLKFMVYLQKENIIDESGMPKERFSAEFPKEGPSILRIQQVVRGDSAAYFCASSPAVSGSTTGNTIYFGEGSWLTVV.